A single T cell receptor beta chain is shown here with its context. Germline V gene sequence: CDR1 SGHNT, CDR2 YENEEA. Trimming cost V 3 bases and J 5 bases; bases outside gene matches: 14. The CDR3 consists of 17 residues. This sample is part of a study of blood T cell repertoires in COVID-19. Across the study: PBMCs, B-cell-depleted T cells, or T cells were the source of the cDNA or gDNA that made up the material.

As originally analysed: Reference gene primers were amplified, and this amplification served to estimate nucleated cell counts. The data were produced by immunoSEQ multiplex PCR, yet TCRdb's version contains in-frame clones alone and is incomplete. That table furnishes V, J and clone size, whereas the DNA furnished D and trimming. Of 350,000 or so clones in the sample, around nine tenths were seen once. The chain has TRBV11-3 and TRBJ2-5, with TRBD2 matching 8 bases. Sequencing input: PBMCs or T cells enriched from blood (not recorded which). The TCR was taken from a woman aged 25 to 39 who had been exposed to COVID-19. The CDR3 nucleotides read TGTGCCAGCAGCTTTTCTACAGCGGGAGTCGGGGGGGAGACCCAGTACTTC. Protein sequence: CASSFSTAGVGGETQYF.